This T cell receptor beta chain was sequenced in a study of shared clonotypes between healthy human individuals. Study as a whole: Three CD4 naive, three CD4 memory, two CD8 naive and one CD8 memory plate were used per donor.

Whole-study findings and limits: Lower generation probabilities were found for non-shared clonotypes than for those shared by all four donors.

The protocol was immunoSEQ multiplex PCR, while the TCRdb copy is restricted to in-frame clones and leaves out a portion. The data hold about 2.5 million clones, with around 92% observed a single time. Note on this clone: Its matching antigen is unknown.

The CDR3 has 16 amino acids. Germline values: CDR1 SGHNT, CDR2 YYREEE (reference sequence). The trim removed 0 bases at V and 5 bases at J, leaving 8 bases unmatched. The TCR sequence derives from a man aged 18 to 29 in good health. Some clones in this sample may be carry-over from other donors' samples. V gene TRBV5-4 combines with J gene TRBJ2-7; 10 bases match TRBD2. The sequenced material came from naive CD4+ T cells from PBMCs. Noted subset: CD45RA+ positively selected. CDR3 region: CASSLGGAGGLDEQYF. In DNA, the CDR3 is TGTGCCAGCAGCTTGGGGGGAGCGGGAGGGCTAGACGAGCAGTACTTC. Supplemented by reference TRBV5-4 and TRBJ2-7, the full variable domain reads ETGVTQSPTHLIKTRGQQVTLRCSSQSGHNTVSWYQQALGQGPQFIFQYYREEENGRGNFPPRFSGLQFPNYSSELNVNALELDDSALYLCASSLGGAGGLDEQYFGPGTRLTVT.